A selection of T cell receptor beta chains follows, all from one sample in a study of T cell responses to AZD1222 COVID-19 vaccine. Profiling relied on immunoSEQ multiplex PCR, and the TCRdb table lists in-frame clones only, not all of them. The table includes approximately 200,000 clones, approximately 91% detected once. The source was peripheral blood, collected 28 days after the second AZD1222 dose. These receptors all stem from an adult who received the AZD1222 COVID-19 vaccine. CDR3s leave out the opening cysteine and the closing phenylalanine or tryptophan.

j_call: TRBJ1-2; v_call: TRBV6-5; cdr3_aa: ASSSDRNYGYT
j_call: TRBJ2-1; v_call: TRBV5-1; cdr3_aa: ASSYGWSGRPGEQF
j_call: TRBJ1-3; v_call: TRBV11-2; cdr3_aa: ASSLVPGNTIY
j_call: TRBJ2-1; v_call: TRBV5-3; cdr3_aa: ARSLRVYNEQF
j_call: TRBJ2-3; v_call: TRBV19; cdr3_aa: ASSLPGSGRPDTQY
j_call: TRBJ2-1; v_call: TRBV5-4; cdr3_aa: ASSPGRSAYNEQF
j_call: TRBJ2-1; v_call: TRBV20-1; cdr3_aa: SASLDEQF
j_call: TRBJ2-7; v_call: TRBV28; cdr3_aa: ASSLEPAPYEQY
j_call: TRBJ2-5; v_call: TRBV2; cdr3_aa: ASSEEMGSQQETQY
j_call: TRBJ2-1; v_call: TRBV3-1/TRBV3-2; cdr3_aa: ASSKRGRGAASDEQF
j_call: TRBJ2-2; v_call: TRBV5-4; cdr3_aa: ASSLPGSGELF
j_call: TRBJ2-1; v_call: TRBV27; cdr3_aa: ASKAGLYNEQF
j_call: TRBJ2-1; v_call: TRBV30; cdr3_aa: AGSTGVNTWEGAEQF
j_call: TRBJ1-2; v_call: TRBV5-1; cdr3_aa: ASSSLGYYGYT
j_call: TRBJ2-2; v_call: TRBV7-2; cdr3_aa: ASSSSSGIPGELF
j_call: TRBJ1-4; v_call: TRBV18; cdr3_aa: ASSPAGAVREKLF
j_call: TRBJ2-7; v_call: TRBV30; cdr3_aa: AWSSFNEQY
j_call: TRBJ2-5; v_call: TRBV6-5; cdr3_aa: ASMTPGTLWETQY
j_call: TRBJ2-5; v_call: TRBV29-1; cdr3_aa: SGGQGGVVQETQY
j_call: TRBJ1-1; v_call: TRBV9; cdr3_aa: ASSAPGQGVGNEAF
j_call: TRBJ2-1; v_call: TRBV6-2/TRBV6-3; cdr3_aa: ASSQTGDEQF
j_call: TRBJ2-5; v_call: TRBV28; cdr3_aa: ASSSLAGGQETQY
j_call: TRBJ2-5; v_call: TRBV7-9; cdr3_aa: ASSLAGTGVGTQY
j_call: TRBJ2-3; v_call: TRBV10-2; cdr3_aa: ASSESNTQY
j_call: TRBJ1-2; v_call: TRBV6-4; cdr3_aa: ASSENEWGESGVYGYT
j_call: TRBJ2-1; v_call: TRBV7-9; cdr3_aa: ASSLLFELVSEQF
j_call: TRBJ2-4; v_call: TRBV25-1; cdr3_aa: ASSEVRGVQY
j_call: TRBJ2-7; v_call: TRBV10-1; cdr3_aa: ASSENGYEQY
j_call: TRBJ2-3; v_call: TRBV5-1; cdr3_aa: ASSLASGRGRDTQY
j_call: TRBJ1-1; v_call: TRBV5-5; cdr3_aa: ASSLVPGEGNTEAF
j_call: TRBJ2-2; v_call: TRBV6-4; cdr3_aa: ASSARTSGQTGELF
j_call: TRBJ1-2; v_call: TRBV4-1; cdr3_aa: ASSQGRDPVIHYGYT
j_call: TRBJ2-3; v_call: TRBV6-2/TRBV6-3; cdr3_aa: ASSYSGSGGGDLDTQY
j_call: TRBJ2-1; v_call: TRBV5-1; cdr3_aa: ASSFWTGPSGGEQF
j_call: TRBJ1-1; v_call: TRBV28; cdr3_aa: ASSPLGLSGNTEAF
j_call: TRBJ2-2; v_call: TRBV12-3/TRBV12-4; cdr3_aa: ASSLLNTGELF
j_call: TRBJ1-1; v_call: TRBV30; cdr3_aa: AWSIGPTEAF
j_call: TRBJ2-7; v_call: TRBV4-2; cdr3_aa: ASSQGQGSYEQY
j_call: TRBJ2-1; v_call: TRBV28; cdr3_aa: ASSTQTSASYNEQF
j_call: TRBJ1-2; v_call: TRBV18; cdr3_aa: ASSPGQEHYGYT